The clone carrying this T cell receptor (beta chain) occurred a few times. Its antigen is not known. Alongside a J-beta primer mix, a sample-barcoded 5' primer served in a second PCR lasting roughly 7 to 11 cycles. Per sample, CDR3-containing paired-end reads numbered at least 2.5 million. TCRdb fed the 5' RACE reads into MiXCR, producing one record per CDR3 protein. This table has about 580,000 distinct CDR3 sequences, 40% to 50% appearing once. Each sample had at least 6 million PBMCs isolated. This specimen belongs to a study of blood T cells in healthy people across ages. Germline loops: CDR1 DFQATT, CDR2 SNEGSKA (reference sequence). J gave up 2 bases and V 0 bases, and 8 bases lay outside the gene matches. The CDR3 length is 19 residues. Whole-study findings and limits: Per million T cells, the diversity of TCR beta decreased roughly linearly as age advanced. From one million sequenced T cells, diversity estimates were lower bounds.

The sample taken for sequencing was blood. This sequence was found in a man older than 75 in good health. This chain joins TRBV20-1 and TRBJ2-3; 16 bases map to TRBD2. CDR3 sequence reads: CSARDPGLAGGPYTDTQYF. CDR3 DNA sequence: TGCAGTGCTAGAGACCCGGGACTAGCGGGAGGGCCCTACACAGATACGCAGTATTTT.